This is a list of T cell receptor beta chains from one sample in a study of blood T cell repertoires in COVID-19. TCRdb's table, derived via immunoSEQ multiplex PCR, lists solely in-frame clones and lacks some. Of over 200,000 clones detected, 80% to 90% appear once; the ten largest clones hold 1.9%. The material sequenced was PBMCs or T cells enriched from blood (not recorded which). The source of these receptors is a woman aged 50 to 60 who had recovered from COVID-19. Both conserved end residues are trimmed from each CDR3.

v_gene,j_gene,CDR3aa
TRBV28,TRBJ1-1,ASSSPQGTEAF
TRBV10-3,TRBJ1-2,AISPGQGIISYT
TRBV3-1/TRBV3-2,TRBJ2-2,ASRAFARELF
TRBV14,TRBJ2-2,ASSPRLRSGELF
TRBV10-2,TRBJ2-1,ASSDPGTSGNNEQF
TRBV12-3/TRBV12-4,TRBJ1-2,ASKTGQGDGYT
TRBV29-1,TRBJ1-1,SGLLTEAF
TRBV10-3,TRBJ2-7,AISEIAGENSYEQY
TRBV29-1,TRBJ2-5,SVGSSGSETQY
TRBV7-9,TRBJ1-6,ASSFDRTENNSPLH
TRBV19,TRBJ2-3,ASTTPGRGTDTQY
TRBV5-6,TRBJ1-2,ASSLGTGGIYT
TRBV27,TRBJ1-2,ASTRQGGVYGYT
TRBV9,TRBJ2-7,ASSVDAGTYEQY
TRBV28,TRBJ1-6,ASSTLGGRDINSPLH
TRBV6-1,TRBJ1-2,ASSGPLGGIANYGYT
TRBV7-9,TRBJ1-2,ASSLEVGLFGYT
TRBV18,TRBJ2-2,ASSPSLTGTAAGELF
TRBV13,TRBJ2-6,ASSYTGGSSGANVLT
TRBV2,TRBJ2-5,ASSGRLAGGEKTQY
TRBV5-6,TRBJ2-1,ASSPTISGPYNEQF
TRBV5-4,TRBJ2-3,ASSLGAGFSTDTQY
TRBV6-5,TRBJ2-7,ASSYSSGERYYEQY
TRBV12-3/TRBV12-4,TRBJ2-5,ASSLAEETQY
TRBV18,TRBJ1-3,ASSPRTGTGNTIY
TRBV6-4,TRBJ2-7,ASSDSGGGDEQY
TRBV6-5,TRBJ1-1,ASRADRNTEAF
TRBV27,TRBJ1-5,ASRRDRAGQPQH
TRBV27,TRBJ1-4,ASSLFRQTSATNEKLF
TRBV28,TRBJ1-6,ASARVYGSYNSPLH
TRBV28,TRBJ1-5,ASSLLQGNSNQPQH
TRBV28,TRBJ1-5,ASSSTGYSNQPQH
TRBV27,TRBJ2-1,ASSLQGSHEQF
TRBV29-1,TRBJ2-7,SVEATGNGEQY
TRBV12-5,TRBJ1-2,ASGLTGTGLEGNYGYT
TRBV6-5,TRBJ2-1,ASSYLADEQF
TRBV28,TRBJ2-7,ASRPSKSGDEQY
TRBV7-9,TRBJ1-1,ASGHGQKRNTEAF
TRBV10-1,TRBJ2-4,ASSESNRAVAKNIQY
TRBV19,TRBJ2-2,ASSIGGAGELF
TRBV7-9,TRBJ2-7,ASRLLGGEQY
TRBV2,TRBJ1-2,ASGGTNRGQVT
TRBV19,TRBJ1-1,ASSIHVSGNTEAF
TRBV29-1,TRBJ2-7,SVGGGAGGFEQY
TRBV10-3,TRBJ2-7,AIGTGTSYEQY
TRBV18,TRBJ1-5,ASSPPGSAQPQH
TRBV27,TRBJ2-5,ASSLLGTSQETQY
TRBV7-8,TRBJ2-7,ASSPREGRAYEQY
TRBV5-1,TRBJ2-3,ASSWRFTGDDTQY
TRBV19,TRBJ1-5,ASSIDLSGRGQGQPQH
TRBV5-1,TRBJ1-1,ASSLAGGLNTEAF
TRBV11-2,TRBJ1-2,ASSAVVHYGYT